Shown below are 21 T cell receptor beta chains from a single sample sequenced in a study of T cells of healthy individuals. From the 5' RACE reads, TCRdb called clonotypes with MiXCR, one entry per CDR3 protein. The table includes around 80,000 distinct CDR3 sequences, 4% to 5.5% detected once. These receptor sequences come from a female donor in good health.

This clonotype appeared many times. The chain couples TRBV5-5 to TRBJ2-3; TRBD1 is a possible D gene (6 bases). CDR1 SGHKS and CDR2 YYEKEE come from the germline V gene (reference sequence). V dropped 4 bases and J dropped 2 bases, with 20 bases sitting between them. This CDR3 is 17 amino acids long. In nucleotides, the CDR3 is TGTGCCAGCAGCCACCGACAGGTCCCAACTCCCACAGATACGCAGTATTTT. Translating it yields CASSHRQVPTPTDTQYF.

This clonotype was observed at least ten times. Here the CDR3 DNA reads TGTGCCAGCAGCTTGCAAGGGGATGGAAACACCATATATTTT. Its translation: CASSLQGDGNTIYF. The gene calls are TRBV3-1 and TRBJ1-3; D possibly corresponds to TRBD1 (5 bases). Trimming pared 5 bases from V and 3 bases from J, leaving 11 bases between. Germline V gives CDR1 LGHDT, CDR2 YNNKEL (reference sequence). This CDR3 has 14 residues.

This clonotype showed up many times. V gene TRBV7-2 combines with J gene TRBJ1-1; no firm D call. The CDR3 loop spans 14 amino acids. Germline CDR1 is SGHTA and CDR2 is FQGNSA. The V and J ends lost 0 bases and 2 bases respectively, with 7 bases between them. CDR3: CASSLAEYNTEAFF. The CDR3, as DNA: TGTGCCAGCAGCTTAGCGGAGTATAACACTGAAGCTTTCTTT.

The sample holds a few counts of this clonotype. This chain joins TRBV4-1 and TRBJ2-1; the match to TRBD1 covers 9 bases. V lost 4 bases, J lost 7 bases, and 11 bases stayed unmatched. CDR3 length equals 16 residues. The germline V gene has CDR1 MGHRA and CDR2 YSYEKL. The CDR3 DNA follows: TGCGCCAGCAGCCCGACCGACAGGGGGGTAAGGAATGAGCAGTTCTTC. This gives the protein CASSPTDRGVRNEQFF.

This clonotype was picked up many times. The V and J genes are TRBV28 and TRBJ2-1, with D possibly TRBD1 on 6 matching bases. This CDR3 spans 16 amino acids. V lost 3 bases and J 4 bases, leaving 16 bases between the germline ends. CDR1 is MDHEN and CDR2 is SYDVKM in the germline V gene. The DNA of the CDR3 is TGTGCCAGCAGTTTCGCACAGGGTTCGGGGTACAATGAGCAGTTCTTC. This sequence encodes CASSFAQGSGYNEQFF. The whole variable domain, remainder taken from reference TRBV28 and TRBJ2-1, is DVKVTQSSRYLVKRTGEKVFLECVQDMDHENMFWYRQDPGLGLRLIYFSYDVKMKEKGDIPEGYSVSREKKERFSLILESASTNQTSMYLCASSFAQGSGYNEQFFGPGTRLTVL.

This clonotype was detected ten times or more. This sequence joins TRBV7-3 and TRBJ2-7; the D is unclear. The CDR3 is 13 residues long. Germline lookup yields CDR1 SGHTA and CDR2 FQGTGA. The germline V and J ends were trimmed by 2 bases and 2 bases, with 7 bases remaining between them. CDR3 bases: TGTGCCAGCAGCTTAGATGGGACCTACGAGCAGTACTTC. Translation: CASSLDGTYEQYF. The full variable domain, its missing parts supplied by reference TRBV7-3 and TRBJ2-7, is GAGVSQTPSNKVTEKGKYVELRCDPISGHTALYWYRQSLGQGPEFLIYFQGTGAADDSGLPNDRFFAVRPEGSVSTLKIQRTERGDSAVYLCASSLDGTYEQYFGPGTRLTVT.

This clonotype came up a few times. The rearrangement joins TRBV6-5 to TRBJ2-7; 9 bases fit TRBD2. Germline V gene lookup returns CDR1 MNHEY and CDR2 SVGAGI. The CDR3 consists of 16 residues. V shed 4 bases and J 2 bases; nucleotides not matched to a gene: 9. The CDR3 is CASSSRVAGAPYEQYF. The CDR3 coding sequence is TGTGCCAGCAGTTCCCGAGTAGCGGGAGCACCCTACGAGCAGTACTTC.

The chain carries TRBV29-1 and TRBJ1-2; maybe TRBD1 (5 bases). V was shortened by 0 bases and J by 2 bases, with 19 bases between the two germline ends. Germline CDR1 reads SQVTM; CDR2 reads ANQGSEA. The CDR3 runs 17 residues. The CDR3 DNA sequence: TGCAGCGTTGAAGATCCGTCTTGGGACTTAAGAAACTATGGCTACACCTTC. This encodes CSVEDPSWDLRNYGYTF.

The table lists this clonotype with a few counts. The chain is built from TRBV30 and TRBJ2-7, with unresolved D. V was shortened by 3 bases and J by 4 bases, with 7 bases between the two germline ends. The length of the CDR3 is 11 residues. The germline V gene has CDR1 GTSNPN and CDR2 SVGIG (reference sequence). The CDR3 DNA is TGTGCCTGGAGCGCTGAATACGAGCAGTACTTC. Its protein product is CAWSAEYEQYF.

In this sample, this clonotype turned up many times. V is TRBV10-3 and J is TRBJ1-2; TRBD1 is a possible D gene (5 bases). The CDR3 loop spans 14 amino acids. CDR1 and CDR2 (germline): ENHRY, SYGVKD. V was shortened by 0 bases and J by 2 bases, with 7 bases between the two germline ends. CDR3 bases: TGTGCCATCAGTGAGTCGACAGCGAACTATGGCTACACCTTC. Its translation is CAISESTANYGYTF.

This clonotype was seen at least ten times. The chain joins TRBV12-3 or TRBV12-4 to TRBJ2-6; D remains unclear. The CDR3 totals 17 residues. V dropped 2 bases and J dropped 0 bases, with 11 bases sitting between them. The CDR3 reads CASSLRGAHSGANVLTF. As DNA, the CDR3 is TGTGCCAGCAGTTTACGTGGCGCTCACTCTGGGGCCAACGTCCTGACTTTC.

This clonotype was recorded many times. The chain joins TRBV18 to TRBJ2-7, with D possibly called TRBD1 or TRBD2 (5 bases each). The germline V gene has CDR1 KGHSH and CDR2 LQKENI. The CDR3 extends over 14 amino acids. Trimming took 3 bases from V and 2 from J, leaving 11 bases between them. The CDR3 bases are TGTGCCAGCTCACCCCCGGGACGTACCTACGAGCAGTACTTC. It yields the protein CASSPPGRTYEQYF.

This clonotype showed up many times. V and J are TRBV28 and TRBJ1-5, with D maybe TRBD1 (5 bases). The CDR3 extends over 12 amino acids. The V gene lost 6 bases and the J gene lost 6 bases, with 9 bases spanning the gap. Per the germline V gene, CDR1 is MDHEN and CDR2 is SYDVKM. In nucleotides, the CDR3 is TGTGCCAGCAGGCGTGGGGGTCAGCCCCAGCATTTT. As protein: CASRRGGQPQHF.

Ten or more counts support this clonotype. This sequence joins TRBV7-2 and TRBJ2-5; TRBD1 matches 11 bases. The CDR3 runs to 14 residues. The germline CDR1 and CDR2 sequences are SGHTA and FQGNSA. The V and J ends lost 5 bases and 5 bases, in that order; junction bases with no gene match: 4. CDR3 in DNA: TGTGCCAGCAGCAGGGACAGGGGGTCGGAGACCCAGTACTTC. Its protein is CASSRDRGSETQYF.

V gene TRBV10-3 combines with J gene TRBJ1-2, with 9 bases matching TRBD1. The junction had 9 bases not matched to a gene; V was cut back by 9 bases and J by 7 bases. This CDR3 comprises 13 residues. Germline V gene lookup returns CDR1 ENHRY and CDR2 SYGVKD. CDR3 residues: CAMAGTGFAGYTF. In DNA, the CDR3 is TGTGCCATGGCCGGGACAGGGTTCGCTGGCTACACCTTC.

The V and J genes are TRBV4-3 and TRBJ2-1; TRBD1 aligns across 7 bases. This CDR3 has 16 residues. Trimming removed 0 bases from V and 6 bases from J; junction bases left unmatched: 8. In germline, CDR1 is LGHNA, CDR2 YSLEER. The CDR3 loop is CASSQDGTAGGNEQFF. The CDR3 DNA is TGCGCCAGCAGCCAAGATGGGACAGCCGGAGGCAATGAGCAGTTCTTC.

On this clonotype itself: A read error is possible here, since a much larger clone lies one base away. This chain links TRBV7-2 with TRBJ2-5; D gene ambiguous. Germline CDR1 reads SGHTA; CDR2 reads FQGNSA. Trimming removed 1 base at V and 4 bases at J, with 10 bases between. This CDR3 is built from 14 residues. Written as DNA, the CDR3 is TGTGCCAGCAGCTTAGGTACCTACCGAGAGACCCAGTACTTC. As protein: CASSLGTYRETQYF.

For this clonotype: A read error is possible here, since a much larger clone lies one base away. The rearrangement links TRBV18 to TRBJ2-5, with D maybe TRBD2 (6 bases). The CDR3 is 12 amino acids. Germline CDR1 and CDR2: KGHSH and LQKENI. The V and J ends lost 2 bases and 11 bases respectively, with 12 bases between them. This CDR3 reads CASSPVRDSQYF. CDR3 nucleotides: TGTGCCAGCTCACCAGTTAGGGACTCGCAGTACTTC.

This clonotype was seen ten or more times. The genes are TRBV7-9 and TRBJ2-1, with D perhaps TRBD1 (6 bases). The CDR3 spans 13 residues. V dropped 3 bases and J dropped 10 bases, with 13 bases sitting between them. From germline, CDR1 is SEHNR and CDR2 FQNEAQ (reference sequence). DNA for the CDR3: TGTGCCAGCAGCTTCGGACAGCCCGGAGAGCAGTTCTTC. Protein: CASSFGQPGEQFF.

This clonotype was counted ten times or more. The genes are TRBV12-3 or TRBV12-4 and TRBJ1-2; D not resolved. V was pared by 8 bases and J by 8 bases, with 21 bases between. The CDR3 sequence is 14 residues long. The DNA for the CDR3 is TGTGCCAGCTCACGAAGTGGAGGGTACGGCGGCTACACCTTC. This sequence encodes CASSRSGGYGGYTF.

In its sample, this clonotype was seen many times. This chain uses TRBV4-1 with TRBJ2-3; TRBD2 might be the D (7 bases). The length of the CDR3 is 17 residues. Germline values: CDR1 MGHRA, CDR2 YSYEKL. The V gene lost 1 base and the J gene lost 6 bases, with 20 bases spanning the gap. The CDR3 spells CASSQGPGEGESDTQYF. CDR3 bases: TGCGCCAGCAGCCAAGGGCCAGGGGAGGGGGAATCGGATACGCAGTATTTT.